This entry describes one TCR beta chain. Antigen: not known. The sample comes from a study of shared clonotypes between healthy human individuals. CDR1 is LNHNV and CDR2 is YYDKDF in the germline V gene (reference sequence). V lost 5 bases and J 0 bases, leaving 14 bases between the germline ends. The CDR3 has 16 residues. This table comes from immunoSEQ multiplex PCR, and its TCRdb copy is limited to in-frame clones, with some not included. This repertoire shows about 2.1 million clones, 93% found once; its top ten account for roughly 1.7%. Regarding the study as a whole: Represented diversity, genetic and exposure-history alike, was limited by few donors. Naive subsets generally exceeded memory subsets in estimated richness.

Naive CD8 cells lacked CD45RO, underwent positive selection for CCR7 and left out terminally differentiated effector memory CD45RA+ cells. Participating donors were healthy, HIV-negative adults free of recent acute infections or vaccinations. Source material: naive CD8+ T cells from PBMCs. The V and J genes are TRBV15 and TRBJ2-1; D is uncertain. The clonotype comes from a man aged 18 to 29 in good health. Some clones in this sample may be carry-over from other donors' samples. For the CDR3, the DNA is TGTGCCACCAGCCGACCGCCCCTTCGCTCCTACAATGAGCAGTTCTTC. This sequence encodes CATSRPPLRSYNEQFF. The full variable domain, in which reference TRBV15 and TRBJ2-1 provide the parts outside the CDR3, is DAMVIQNPRYQVTQFGKPVTLSCSQTLNHNVMYWYQQKSSQAPKLLFHYYDKDFNNEADTPDNFQSRRPNTSFCFLDIRSPGLGDTAMYLCATSRPPLRSYNEQFFGPGTRLTVL.